These 24 T cell receptor beta chains came from one sample sequenced in a study of T-cell reconstitution after alpha-beta-depleted transplantation in children. Unique molecular identifiers were incorporated during preparation of the TCRbeta library. TCRdb processed the PCR reads anew with MiXCR; each CDR3 protein has one entry. There are about 200,000 distinct CDR3 sequences in the sample; approximately 6.9% occur only once, and 5.5% to 6.5% lies in the top ten. This specimen was PBMCs, taken before TCRalphabeta/CD19-depleted stem cell transplant. The receptors here all came from a boy between 2 and 10 years old with acute lymphoblastic leukemia, due to receive a stem cell transplant.

This chain joins TRBV30 and TRBJ2-2, with D unclear. Germline CDR1 and CDR2: GTSNPN and SVGIG (reference sequence). V was cut by 0 bases and J by 0 bases, with 11 bases left in between. CDR3 size: 16 residues. Here the CDR3 DNA reads TGTGCCTGGAGTGTGATCCCGCGACCGAACACCGGGGAGCTGTTTTTT. Protein: CAWSVIPRPNTGELFF.

This clonotype was seen a handful of times. The V gene is TRBV6-2 or TRBV6-3, the J gene TRBJ2-3; D remains unclear. The CDR3 is made up of 14 amino acids. V was pared by 3 bases and J by 2 bases, with 9 bases between. Germline values: CDR1 MNHEY, CDR2 SVGEGT. The CDR3 sequence is CASSYIRPTDTQYF. For the CDR3, the DNA is TGTGCCAGCAGTTATATTAGACCCACAGATACGCAGTATTTT.

This clonotype showed up many times. The genes are TRBV5-1 and TRBJ2-7; D remains ambiguous. With 4 bases removed from V and 6 bases from J, the gap between germline ends came to 23 bases. Germline V CDR1 and CDR2: SGHRS, YFSETQ. This CDR3 spans 16 amino acids. This CDR3 is CASSDPSGPDPSEQYF. CDR3 DNA: TGCGCCAGCAGCGATCCGTCCGGGCCAGACCCCTCCGAGCAGTACTTC.

The chain has TRBV3-1 and TRBJ2-7, with 9 bases that match TRBD1. The CDR3 totals 14 residues. V lost 1 base to trimming and J lost 4 bases; unmatched junction nucleotides: 2. Germline lookup yields CDR1 LGHDT and CDR2 YNNKEL (reference sequence). CDR3 loop: CASSQGGQGYEQYF. DNA for the CDR3: TGTGCCAGCAGCCAAGGGGGACAGGGATACGAGCAGTACTTC.

There are many counts of this clonotype. V usage is TRBV7-2 and J usage is TRBJ1-1, with D unresolved. V was cut by 5 bases and J by 0 bases, with 10 bases left in between. The germline gives CDR1 SGHTA, CDR2 FQGNSA. CDR3 length: 14 residues. CDR3 nucleotides: TGTGCCAGCAGCCCCACCGCTATGAACACTGAAGCTTTCTTT. This codes for CASSPTAMNTEAFF.

This clonotype was counted ten times or more. The chain couples TRBV6-2 or TRBV6-3 to TRBJ2-1, with 12 positions matching TRBD2. V was clipped by 4 bases and J by 8 bases; unmatched bases: 3. The CDR3 is 14 residues long. Germline values: CDR1 MNHEY, CDR2 SVGEGT. Here the CDR3 DNA reads TGTGCCAGCAGTTCTAGCGGGAGGGCCCATGAGCAGTTCTTC. Translation: CASSSSGRAHEQFF.

This chain joins TRBV19 and TRBJ2-2; D possibly matches TRBD1 or TRBD2 (6 bases each). The germline V gene encodes CDR1 LNHDA and CDR2 SQIVND (reference sequence). The CDR3 extends over 15 amino acids. V shed 8 bases and J shed 1 base, with 14 bases lying between them. CDR3 in amino acids: CASAEGGLNTGELFF. CDR3 sequence (DNA): TGTGCCAGTGCGGAGGGGGGCTTGAACACCGGGGAGCTGTTTTTT.

There are many counts of this clonotype. The gene calls are TRBV18 and TRBJ1-5; 9 bases match TRBD1. The CDR3 is 18 amino acids. The germline V gene has CDR1 KGHSH and CDR2 LQKENI. Losses at the gene ends were 3 bases for V and 3 bases for J; bases not matched to a gene: 12. CDR3 in amino acids: CASSPPPGTGFFNQPQHF. In DNA, the CDR3 is TGTGCCAGCTCACCGCCTCCCGGGACAGGGTTTTTCAATCAGCCCCAGCATTTT.

The chain links TRBV9 to TRBJ1-2; 11 nucleotides align to TRBD1. The CDR3 length is 16 residues. Trimming cost V 2 bases and J 8 bases; bases outside gene matches: 11. The germline V gene encodes CDR1 SGDLS and CDR2 YYNGEE. The CDR3 sequence is CASSVDTGTGGYGYTF. The CDR3 nucleotides are TGTGCCAGCAGCGTCGATACCGGGACAGGGGGTTACGGCTACACCTTC.

This clonotype was seen ten or more times. J is TRBJ2-7 and V is TRBV5-5; D may be TRBD2 (5 bases). V was clipped by 4 bases and J by 3 bases, with 8 bases between them. CDR1 is SGHKS, CDR2 YYEKEE, per germline (reference sequence). The CDR3 contains 12 residues. The CDR3 loop is CASSPGFYEQYF. The CDR3 DNA reads TGTGCCAGCAGCCCGGGATTCTACGAGCAGTACTTC.

This chain connects TRBV6-2 or TRBV6-3 to TRBJ2-7; the match to TRBD2 covers 12 bases. The CDR3 covers 16 residues. From germline, CDR1 is MNHEY and CDR2 SVGEGT. Losses at the gene ends were 3 bases for V and 4 bases for J; bases not matched to a gene: 7. CDR3 sequence (DNA): TGTGCCAGCAGTTATTCTAGACTAGCGGGAGAATACGAGCAGTACTTC. Encoded protein: CASSYSRLAGEYEQYF.

In its sample, this clonotype was seen a few times. The J gene is TRBJ1-3, the V gene TRBV20-1; TRBD1 matches at 7 bases. The CDR3 length is 16 residues. Looked up from germline, CDR1 is DFQATT and CDR2 is SNEGSKA (reference sequence). With 4 bases clipped from V and 0 bases from J, the junction kept 9 bases outside the gene matches. The CDR3 DNA is TGCAGTGCTACTCGACAGGGCCTCCCCTCTGGAAACACCATATATTTT. It yields the protein CSATRQGLPSGNTIYF.

This clonotype occurred a few times. The chain uses TRBV13 and TRBJ1-1; a weak D match, TRBD1 (6 bases). Trimming cost V 8 bases and J 8 bases, with 24 bases left between them. The germline gives CDR1 PRHDT, CDR2 FYEKMQ (reference sequence). The CDR3 runs 15 residues. The CDR3 is CASGTGGANPTEAFF. The DNA for the CDR3 is TGTGCCAGCGGAACGGGGGGGGCGAATCCCACCGAAGCTTTCTTT.

This clonotype was detected ten times or more. The rearrangement joins TRBV28 to TRBJ2-6; no firm D call. This CDR3 comprises 14 residues. Germline V gene lookup returns CDR1 MDHEN and CDR2 SYDVKM. V lost 5 bases and J 2 bases, leaving 7 bases between the germline ends. In DNA, the CDR3 is TGTGCCAGCAGTAAGCTTACTGGGGCCAACGTCCTGACTTTC. Translation: CASSKLTGANVLTF.

This clonotype was counted ten times or more. The chain carries TRBV24-1 and TRBJ2-7; 7 bases map to TRBD1. J gave up 4 bases and V 3 bases, and 5 bases lay outside the gene matches. The CDR3 has 14 amino acids. Germline assignment: CDR1 KGHDR and CDR2 SFDVKD. The CDR3 region has the DNA TGTGCCACCAGTGATCCACGGGACAGTTACGAGCAGTACTTC. Translated: CATSDPRDSYEQYF.

Many counts were recorded for this clonotype. The chain is built from TRBV27 and TRBJ2-5; D remains unclear. The CDR3 spans 15 residues. V was trimmed by 6 bases and J by 1 base, leaving 15 bases between them. Germline lookup yields CDR1 MNHEY and CDR2 SMNVEV (reference sequence). CDR3 loop: CASRAVERPQETQYF. CDR3 DNA: TGTGCCAGCAGGGCGGTCGAGCGACCCCAAGAGACCCAGTACTTC.

The chain is built from TRBV2 and TRBJ2-3; D gene ambiguous. V lost 6 bases and J lost 0, with 7 bases in between. CDR3 length: 13 residues. Germline V gene data show CDR1 as SNHLY and CDR2 as FYNNEI. The CDR3 loop is CASSEPSTDTQYF. CDR3 sequence (DNA): TGTGCCAGCAGCGAGCCTAGCACAGATACGCAGTATTTT.

Only a few counts were recorded for this clonotype. The chain is built from TRBV2 and TRBJ2-1; 8 nucleotides match TRBD2. In germline, CDR1 is SNHLY, CDR2 FYNNEI. V lost 0 bases and J lost 7; bases outside the gene matches: 8. The CDR3 contains 16 residues. CDR3: CASSEAKLAAGNEQFF. The DNA of the CDR3 is TGTGCCAGCAGTGAAGCCAAACTAGCGGCGGGGAATGAGCAGTTCTTC.

The table lists this clonotype with many counts. The chain is built from TRBV15 and TRBJ2-5; D is unclear. The CDR3 sequence is 14 residues long. CDR1 LNHNV and CDR2 YYDKDF come from the germline V gene (reference sequence). V lost 0 bases to trimming and J lost 5 bases, with 10 bases between them. This CDR3 is CATSRDLRAETQYF. In nucleotides, the CDR3 is TGTGCCACCAGCAGAGATCTCCGGGCGGAGACCCAGTACTTC. Filled out from reference TRBV15 and TRBJ2-5, the complete variable domain reads DAMVIQNPRYQVTQFGKPVTLSCSQTLNHNVMYWYQQKSSQAPKLLFHYYDKDFNNEADTPDNFQSRRPNTSFCFLDIRSPGLGDTAMYLCATSRDLRAETQYFGPGTRLLVL.

This clonotype has just a few counts. The J gene is TRBJ2-3, the V gene TRBV7-9, with D hard to call. The CDR3 sequence is 16 residues long. Germline V gene lookup returns CDR1 SEHNR and CDR2 FQNEAQ (reference sequence). V lost 4 bases and J lost 0, with 14 bases in between. For the CDR3, the DNA is TGTGCCAGCAGCTCTACGGCTGCCGCTAGCACAGATACGCAGTATTTT. Translating gives CASSSTAAASTDTQYF.

This sequence joins TRBV28 and TRBJ2-7, with D possibly being TRBD1 (6 bases). The CDR3 runs to 13 residues. Germline CDR1 and CDR2: MDHEN and SYDVKM. Trimming left V 5 bases short and J 3 bases short, with 11 bases between. The CDR3 is CASSTQGSYEQYF. CDR3 DNA sequence: TGTGCCAGCAGTACCCAGGGGAGCTACGAGCAGTACTTC.

In its sample, this clonotype was seen many times. The genes are TRBV25-1 and TRBJ2-2; D is unclear. V lost 1 base, J lost 4 bases, and 4 bases lay in between. Per the germline V gene, CDR1 is MGHDK and CDR2 is SYGVNS. This CDR3 comprises 13 residues. The CDR3 spells CASSEWGTGELFF. The CDR3 DNA reads TGTGCCAGCAGTGAATGGGGCACCGGGGAGCTGTTTTTT. The variable domain in full, completed from reference TRBV25-1 and TRBJ2-2, reads EADIYQTPRYLVIGTGKKITLECSQTMGHDKMYWYQQDPGMELHLIHYSYGVNSTEKGDLSSESTVSRIRTEHFPLTLESARPSHTSQYLCASSEWGTGELFFGEGSRLTVL.

This clonotype was counted many times. The chain employs TRBV7-2 and TRBJ2-3, with 10 bases lining up with TRBD2. The CDR3 runs to 17 residues. V lost 1 base to trimming and J lost 0 bases; unmatched junction nucleotides: 4. From germline, CDR1 is SGHTA and CDR2 FQGNSA. The CDR3 reads CASSLVAGGFSTDTQYF. The CDR3 region has the DNA TGTGCCAGCAGCTTAGTAGCGGGGGGATTTAGCACAGATACGCAGTATTTT.

This clonotype was detected many times. V usage is TRBV20-1 and J usage is TRBJ2-3, with 9 bases lining up with TRBD2. J gave up 3 bases and V 4 bases, and 8 bases lay outside the gene matches. Germline lookup yields CDR1 DFQATT and CDR2 SNEGSKA (reference sequence). The CDR3 totals 15 residues. CDR3 protein: CSATTAGGPTDTQYF. CDR3 DNA sequence: TGCAGTGCTACAACCGCGGGAGGGCCTACAGATACGCAGTATTTT.